The rows below give T cell receptor beta chains drawn from one sample of a study of glioma-infiltrating T cells after dendritic cell vaccination. TCRdb's copy holds only in-frame clones and misses some; the assay was immunoSEQ multiplex PCR. This sample yields 80,000 to 100,000 clones, of which 80% are seen a single time; under 6.5% belongs to the top ten. The sequencing used blood, collected after dendritic cell vaccination. The receptors stem from a human donor with glioblastoma. Both conserved end residues are part of each CDR3. Each record gives: clone size, V gene, D gene, J gene, CDR3 protein, CDR3 DNA. The D gene is left open where the match is weak. Size is stated for part of the rows, as once, few or many counts, or as a class when the clone is expanded.

few	TRBV5-4	.	TRBJ2-7	CASSFTGIEQYF	TGTGCCAGCAGCTTTACAGGAATCGAGCAGTACTTC
.	TRBV6-1	.	TRBJ2-7	CASSQTDSYEQYF	TGTGCCAGCAGTCAGACAGACTCCTACGAGCAGTACTTC
.	TRBV5-1	TRBD1	TRBJ2-7	CASSRDSKYEQYF	TGCGCCAGCTCCCGGGACAGCAAATACGAGCAGTACTTC
.	TRBV7-2	TRBD2	TRBJ2-2	CASSRTGLAGNTGELFF	TGTGCCAGCAGTCGTACCGGACTAGCGGGGAACACCGGGGAGCTGTTTTTT
.	TRBV7-6	TRBD2	TRBJ2-7	CASSVSAGGIYEQYF	TGTGCCAGCAGCGTGTCAGCGGGAGGGATATACGAGCAGTACTTC
.	TRBV5-1	TRBD2	TRBJ2-7	CASSLAGGISYEQYF	TGCGCCAGCAGCTTGGCGGGGGGTATTTCCTACGAGCAGTACTTC
.	TRBV10-2	TRBD1	TRBJ1-2	CASQGQGSGYTF	TGCGCCAGTCAAGGACAGGGAAGTGGCTACACCTTC
once	TRBV27	TRBD2	TRBJ2-5	CASSIGTTVETQYF	TGTGCCAGCAGTATAGGGACTACGGTTGAGACCCAGTACTTC
.	TRBV18	TRBD1	TRBJ1-1	CASSPDRGNTEAFF	TGTGCCAGCTCACCTGACAGGGGAAACACTGAAGCTTTCTTT
.	TRBV18	.	TRBJ2-7	CASSLGTASYEQYF	TGTGCCAGCTCACTAGGGACTGCCTCCTACGAGCAGTACTTC
few	TRBV2	.	TRBJ1-1	CASSGQVGTEAFF	TGTGCCAGCAGTGGACAGGTCGGCACTGAAGCTTTCTTT
.	TRBV5-1	.	TRBJ1-1	CASSWGDSPGAFF	TGCGCCAGCAGCTGGGGGGACTCCCCTGGGGCTTTCTTT
few	TRBV9	.	TRBJ2-1	CASSATTVSRGPSSYNEQFF	TGTGCCAGCAGCGCTACGACCGTTTCCCGAGGGCCTAGCTCCTACAATGAGCAGTTCTTC
once	TRBV2	.	TRBJ1-2	CASSLTANYGYTF	TGTGCCAGCAGTCTGACTGCTAACTATGGCTACACCTTC
.	TRBV7-3	.	TRBJ2-7	CASSLRPGSPYEQYF	TGTGCCAGCAGCTTAAGACCCGGGAGCCCCTACGAGCAGTACTTC
.	TRBV6-5	.	TRBJ1-2	CASASWSVYGYTF	TGTGCCAGCGCCTCCTGGAGCGTTTATGGCTACACCTTC
.	TRBV5-4	TRBD2	TRBJ2-5	CASSPGLAGGETQYF	TGTGCCAGCAGCCCGGGACTAGCGGGGGGAGAGACCCAGTACTTC
.	TRBV7-9	.	TRBJ1-2	CASSRNRADSYGYTF	TGTGCCAGCAGCCGGAATCGCGCGGATTCTTATGGCTACACCTTC
.	TRBV29-1	.	TRBJ2-3	CSVGFLTVGADTQYF	TGCAGCGTTGGCTTTCTGACGGTAGGGGCAGATACGCAGTATTTT
.	TRBV6-1	.	TRBJ1-5	CASSEVQGFWNQPQHF	TGTGCCAGCAGTGAAGTTCAGGGATTTTGGAATCAGCCCCAGCATTTT
.	TRBV18	TRBD2	TRBJ2-5	CASSPVLAGQETQYF	TGTGCCAGCTCACCAGTCCTAGCGGGCCAAGAGACCCAGTACTTC
.	TRBV2	TRBD1	TRBJ2-3	CASRQGTHTDTQYF	TGTGCCAGCAGACAGGGGACACACACAGATACGCAGTATTTT
.	TRBV5-6	.	TRBJ2-3	CASSLGLSADTQYF	TGTGCCAGCAGCTTGGGGTTATCAGCAGATACGCAGTATTTT
once	TRBV28	TRBD2	TRBJ2-3	CASSRGGDFTDTQYF	TGTGCCAGCAGTCGCGGGGGGGATTTCACAGATACGCAGTATTTT
.	TRBV7-8	TRBD1	TRBJ1-2	CASSVGQGFRYGYTF	TGTGCCAGCAGCGTCGGACAGGGTTTTCGGTATGGCTACACCTTC
.	TRBV9	.	TRBJ1-3	CASSGTGTPGNTIYF	TGTGCCAGCAGCGGAACCGGGACACCGGGAAACACCATATATTTT
.	TRBV5-4	TRBD1	TRBJ1-2	CASSSIGQVHYGYTF	TGTGCCAGCAGCTCCATCGGACAGGTTCACTATGGCTACACCTTC
once	TRBV5-1	.	TRBJ2-1	CASSPHGAAYNEQFF	TGCGCCAGCAGCCCGCATGGGGCTGCCTACAATGAGCAGTTCTTC
.	TRBV15	TRBD2	TRBJ2-1	CATSRGPAGKENEQFF	TGTGCCACCAGCAGAGGGCCAGCGGGAAAGGAAAATGAGCAGTTCTTC